This T cell receptor (beta chain) was sequenced during a study of cytomegalovirus exposure and HLA in healthy donors. It was with 60 Vbeta and 13 Jbeta primers that the PCR ran. Clones were sequenced by immunoSEQ multiplex PCR, and TCRdb holds only the in-frame ones, with some missing. Here the sample spans 150,000 to 200,000 clones, more than 80% being singletons. J gave up 6 bases and V 8 bases, and 9 bases lay outside the gene matches. CDR3 length equals 14 residues. Germline V gene lookup returns CDR1 WSHSY and CDR2 SAAADI. Material: PBMCs. The TCR originated in a man younger than 30 in good health and CMV-seronegative. The chain couples TRBV10-2 to TRBJ1-1; 10 nucleotides agree with TRBD1. The CDR3 loop reads CASGRGQGISEAFF. CDR3 nucleotides: TGCGCCAGCGGGAGGGGACAGGGGATATCTGAAGCTTTCTTT.